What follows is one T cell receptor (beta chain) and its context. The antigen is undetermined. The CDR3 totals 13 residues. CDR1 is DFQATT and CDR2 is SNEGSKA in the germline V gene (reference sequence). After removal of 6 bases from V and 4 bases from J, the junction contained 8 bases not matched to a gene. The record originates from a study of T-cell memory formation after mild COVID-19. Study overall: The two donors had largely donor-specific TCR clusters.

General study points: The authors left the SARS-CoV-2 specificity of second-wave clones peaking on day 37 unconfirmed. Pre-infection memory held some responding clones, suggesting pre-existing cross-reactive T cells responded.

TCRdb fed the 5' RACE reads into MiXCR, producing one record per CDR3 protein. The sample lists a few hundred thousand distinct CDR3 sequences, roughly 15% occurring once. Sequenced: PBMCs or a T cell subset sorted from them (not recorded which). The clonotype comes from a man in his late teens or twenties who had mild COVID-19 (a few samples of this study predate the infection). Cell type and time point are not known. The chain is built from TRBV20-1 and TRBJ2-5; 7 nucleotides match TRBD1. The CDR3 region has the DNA TGCAGTGCCGAACAGGGGACGGGAGAGACCCAGTACTTC. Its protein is CSAEQGTGETQYF.